These 2 T cell receptor beta chains were sequenced from one sample in a study of blood T cell repertoires in COVID-19. Data came from immunoSEQ multiplex PCR; TCRdb stores just in-frame clones and leaves some out. Of about 69,000 clones listed, more than 85% are singletons. The sample comprised peripheral blood. The receptors were sampled from a woman aged 60-75 years with active COVID-19.

Written as DNA, the CDR3 is TGTGCCAGCAGCGCGAATAGCGGGAGGGCCACCGGGGAGCTGTTTTTT. The encoded protein is CASSANSGRATGELFF. The rearrangement joins TRBV7-8 to TRBJ2-2; TRBD2 aligns across 11 bases. CDR3 size: 16 residues. V trimming: 5 bases; J trimming: 4 bases; junction bases outside the gene matches: 6. CDR1 SGHVS and CDR2 FQNEAQ come from the germline V gene.

This clone has more than one count but fewer than ten. The chain joins TRBV2 to TRBJ1-4; TRBD1 is a possible D gene (6 bases). CDR3 length: 12 residues. Germline CDR1 is SNHLY and CDR2 is FYNNEI. V lost 7 bases to trimming and J lost 8 bases, with 11 bases between them. The CDR3 reads CASKGGGEKLFF. The CDR3 DNA is TGTGCCAGCAAGGGAGGGGGAGAAAAACTGTTTTTT.